This is a list of T cell receptor beta chains from one sample in a study of T cell responses to AZD1222 COVID-19 vaccine. Assay: immunoSEQ multiplex PCR; the TCRdb copy retains only in-frame clones and omits some. The data show fewer than 120,000 clones, 80% to 90% seen once. The sample in question was peripheral blood, obtained 28 days after the second AZD1222 dose. The source of these receptors is an adult who received the AZD1222 COVID-19 vaccine. The conserved cysteine and the conserved F or W are not part of the CDR3 here. The D gene is left open where the match is weak.

TRBD1,TRBV19,TRBJ2-7,ASSILVGTDYEQY
NA,TRBV2,TRBJ2-2,ASSELTVANTGELF
NA,TRBV30,TRBJ1-2,AWSVGGTYGYT
NA,TRBV6-5,TRBJ2-7,ASSYSTAGIPYEQY
TRBD1,TRBV25-1,TRBJ2-7,ASSGTGGTYEQY
NA,TRBV5-4,TRBJ1-4,ASSPASGATNEKLF
TRBD2,TRBV11-2,TRBJ2-4,ASSRSTSGGVLAKNIQY
TRBD1,TRBV9,TRBJ1-6,ASSVRTGGVPLH
NA,TRBV28,TRBJ1-3,ASSLSGIPGNTIY
NA,TRBV19,TRBJ1-5,ASSMDTGHNQPQH
TRBD2,TRBV14,TRBJ2-1,ASSRSRAGEWF
TRBD2,TRBV28,TRBJ2-1,ASSLGLAEGNEQF
NA,TRBV5-4,TRBJ2-5,ASSLDGGTQETQY
NA,TRBV5-1,TRBJ1-6,ASSLGQNNSPLH
TRBD2,TRBV3-1/TRBV3-2,TRBJ2-3,ASSFRTSDTDTQY
NA,TRBV27,TRBJ1-5,ASGQNNQPQH
TRBD1,TRBV28,TRBJ2-7,ASSLSTGVNYEQY
TRBD2,TRBV7-6,TRBJ2-3,ASSFSGGARDTQY
NA,TRBV6-6,TRBJ1-2,ASSYSISNYGYT
NA,TRBV7-6,TRBJ2-2,ASSPGQGGTGELF
NA,TRBV29-1,TRBJ1-1,SVEPRGTFNTEAF
TRBD1,TRBV4-1,TRBJ2-1,ASSQGQVGSPEQF
NA,TRBV9,TRBJ1-1,ASSVVGGTVNTEAF
TRBD2,TRBV5-5,TRBJ2-5,ASSFGASGGAFETQY
TRBD2,TRBV29-1,TRBJ2-7,SVLASGTKYEQY
NA,TRBV6-2/TRBV6-3,TRBJ2-1,ASSRDRYNEQF
NA,TRBV24-1,TRBJ1-1,ATSDLGGLNPEAF
NA,TRBV27,TRBJ1-3,ASSLTHPAGAGNTIY
NA,TRBV7-2,TRBJ1-2,ASSLVRGGVYGYT
TRBD2,TRBV9,TRBJ2-1,ASSVARTSGRSGAYNEQF
NA,TRBV6-5,TRBJ1-1,ASSLGGGNTEAF
TRBD1,TRBV13,TRBJ1-1,ASSQRQGEAF
NA,TRBV10-3,TRBJ1-1,AISEGQNTEAF
TRBD1,TRBV5-1,TRBJ2-7,ASRLTGGYSYEQY
TRBD1,TRBV5-1,TRBJ1-4,ASSWGQGSSNEKLF
TRBD2,TRBV3-1/TRBV3-2,TRBJ2-1,ASSQDYGTSGSGEQF
NA,TRBV28,TRBJ1-2,ASGKGRRNYGYT
NA,TRBV10-3,TRBJ1-2,AISESGQGYGYT
NA,TRBV11-2,TRBJ1-3,ASSEQGGQAFRNTIY
NA,TRBV18,TRBJ1-2,ASSPGSMGRVTNYGYT
NA,TRBV25-1,TRBJ1-1,ASSEWTATNTEAF
NA,TRBV6-5,TRBJ1-1,ASSYSPSMNTEAF
TRBD2,TRBV7-3,TRBJ2-2,ASRETGGLTGELF
NA,TRBV2,TRBJ1-1,ASISLAGNTEAF
NA,TRBV28,TRBJ2-5,ASSRAQETQY
TRBD2,TRBV19,TRBJ2-1,ASTMTSGSYNEQF
NA,TRBV6-2/TRBV6-3,TRBJ1-6,ASSYGSPLH
NA,TRBV5-1,TRBJ1-2,ASSLGQGRRDGYT
NA,TRBV15,TRBJ2-3,ATSRDQGASTDTQY
TRBD1,TRBV18,TRBJ2-7,ASSPPTGTYEQY